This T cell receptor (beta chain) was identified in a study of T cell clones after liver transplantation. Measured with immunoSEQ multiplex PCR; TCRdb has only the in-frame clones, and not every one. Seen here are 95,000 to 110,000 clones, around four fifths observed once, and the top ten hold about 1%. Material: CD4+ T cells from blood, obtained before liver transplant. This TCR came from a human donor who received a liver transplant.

The CDR3 region has the DNA TGTGCCAGCAGTACTAGCGGGAGGGCGCCTAGCACAGATACGCAGTATTTT. Translating gives CASSTSGRAPSTDTQYF. The rearrangement joins TRBV28 to TRBJ2-3; 13 positions agree with TRBD2. The CDR3 is 17 amino acids. Germline V gene lookup returns CDR1 MDHEN and CDR2 SYDVKM. V lost 5 bases, J lost 0 bases, and 5 bases stayed unmatched.